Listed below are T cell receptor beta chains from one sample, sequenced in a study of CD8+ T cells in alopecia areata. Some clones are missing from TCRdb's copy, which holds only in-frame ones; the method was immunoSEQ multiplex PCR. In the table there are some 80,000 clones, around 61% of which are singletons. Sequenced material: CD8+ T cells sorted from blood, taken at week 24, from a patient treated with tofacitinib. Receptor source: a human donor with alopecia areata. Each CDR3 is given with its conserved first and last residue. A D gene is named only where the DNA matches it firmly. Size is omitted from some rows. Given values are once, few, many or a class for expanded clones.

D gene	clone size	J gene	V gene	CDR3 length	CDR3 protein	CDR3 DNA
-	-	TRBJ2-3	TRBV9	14	CASSPGVVTDTQYF	TGTGCCAGCAGCCCGGGGGTGGTCACAGATACGCAGTATTTT
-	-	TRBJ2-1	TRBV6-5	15	CASSLLGTGDNEQFF	TGTGCCAGCAGCCTACTCGGGACTGGAGACAATGAGCAGTTCTTC
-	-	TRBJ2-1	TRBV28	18	CASSLLRTGDSSYNEQFF	TGTGCCAGCAGTTTATTACGGACGGGCGACAGCTCCTACAATGAGCAGTTCTTC
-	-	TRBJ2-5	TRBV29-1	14	CSVEATGVQETQYF	TGCAGCGTTGAAGCGACAGGAGTCCAAGAGACCCAGTACTTC
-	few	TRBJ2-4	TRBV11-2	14	CASSLDPGQLVQYF	TGTGCCAGCAGCTTAGATCCGGGCCAATTGGTTCAGTACTTC
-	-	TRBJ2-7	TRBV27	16	CASSLLHPALTYEQYF	TGTGCCAGCAGTCTCCTACATCCGGCCTTAACTTACGAGCAGTACTTC
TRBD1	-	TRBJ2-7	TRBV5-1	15	CASRAGQGPSYEQYF	TGCGCCAGCAGGGCTGGACAGGGGCCTTCCTACGAGCAGTACTTC
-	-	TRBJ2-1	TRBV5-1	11	CASSLEYEQFF	TGCGCCAGCAGCTTGGAGTATGAGCAGTTCTTC
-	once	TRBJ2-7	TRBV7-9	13	CASSLGGAFEQYF	TGTGCCAGCAGCTTAGGAGGCGCTTTCGAGCAGTACTTC
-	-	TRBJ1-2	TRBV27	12	CASSKGGYGYTF	TGTGCCAGCAGTAAGGGGGGCTATGGCTACACCTTC
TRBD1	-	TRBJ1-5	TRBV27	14	CASSRQGSNQPQHF	TGTGCCAGCAGTCGACAGGGGTCCAATCAGCCCCAGCATTTT
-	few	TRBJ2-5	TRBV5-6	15	CASSFEGMGQETQYF	TGTGCCAGCAGCTTCGAGGGGATGGGCCAAGAGACCCAGTACTTC
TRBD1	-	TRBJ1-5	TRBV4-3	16	CASSQEGGGVNQPQHF	TGCGCCAGCAGCCAAGAAGGAGGGGGCGTCAATCAGCCCCAGCATTTT
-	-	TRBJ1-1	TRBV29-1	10	CSVQVTEAFF	TGCAGCGTTCAGGTCACTGAAGCTTTCTTT
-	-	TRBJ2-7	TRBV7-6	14	CASSLDQSSYEQYF	TGTGCCAGCAGCTTAGATCAGAGCTCCTACGAGCAGTACTTC
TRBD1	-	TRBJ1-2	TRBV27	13	CASRYTGGYGYTF	TGTGCCAGCAGGTATACAGGGGGATATGGCTACACCTTC
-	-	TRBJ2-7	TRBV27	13	CASSLGRGHEQYF	TGTGCCAGCAGTTTAGGGAGAGGCCACGAGCAGTACTTC
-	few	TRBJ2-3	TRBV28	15	CASSPSSWGTDTQYF	TGTGCCAGCAGTCCCTCCTCTTGGGGCACAGATACGCAGTATTTT
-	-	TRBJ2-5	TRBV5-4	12	CASSLYQETQYF	TGTGCCAGCAGCTTGTACCAAGAGACCCAGTACTTC